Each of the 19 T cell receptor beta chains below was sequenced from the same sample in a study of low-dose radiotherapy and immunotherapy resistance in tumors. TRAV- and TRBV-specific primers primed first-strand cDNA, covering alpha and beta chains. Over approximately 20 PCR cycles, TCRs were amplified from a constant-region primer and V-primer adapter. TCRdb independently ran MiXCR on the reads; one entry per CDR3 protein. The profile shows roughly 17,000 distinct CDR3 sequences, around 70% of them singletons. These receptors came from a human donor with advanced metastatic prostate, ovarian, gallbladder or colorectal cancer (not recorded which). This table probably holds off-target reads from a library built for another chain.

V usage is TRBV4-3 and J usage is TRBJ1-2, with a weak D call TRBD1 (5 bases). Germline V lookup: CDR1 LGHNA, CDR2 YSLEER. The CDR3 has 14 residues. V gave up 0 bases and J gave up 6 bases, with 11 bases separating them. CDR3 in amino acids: CASSQEWGTDGYTF. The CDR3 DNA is TGCGCCAGCAGCCAAGAGTGGGGGACGGATGGCTACACCTTC.

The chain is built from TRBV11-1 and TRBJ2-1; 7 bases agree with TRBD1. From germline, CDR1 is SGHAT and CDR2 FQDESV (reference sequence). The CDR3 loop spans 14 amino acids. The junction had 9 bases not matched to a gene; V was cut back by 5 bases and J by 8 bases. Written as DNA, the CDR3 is TGTGCCAGCAGCGACCGGGACAGATGGGATGAGCAGTTCTTC. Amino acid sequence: CASSDRDRWDEQFF.

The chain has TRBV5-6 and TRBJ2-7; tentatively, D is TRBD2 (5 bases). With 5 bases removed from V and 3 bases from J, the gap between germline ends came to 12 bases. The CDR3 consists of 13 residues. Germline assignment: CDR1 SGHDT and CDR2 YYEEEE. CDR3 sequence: CASSMRVGYEQYF. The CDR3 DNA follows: TGTGCCAGCAGTATGAGGGTTGGCTACGAGCAGTACTTC. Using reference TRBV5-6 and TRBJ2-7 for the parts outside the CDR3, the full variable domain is DAGVTQSPTHLIKTRGQQVTLRCSPKSGHDTVSWYQQALGQGPQFIFQYYEEEERQRGNFPDRFSGHQFPNYSSELNVNALLLGDSALYLCASSMRVGYEQYFGPGTRLTVT.

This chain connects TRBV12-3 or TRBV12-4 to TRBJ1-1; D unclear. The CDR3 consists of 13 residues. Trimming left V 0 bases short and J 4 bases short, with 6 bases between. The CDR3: CASSLAAVTEAFF. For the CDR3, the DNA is TGTGCCAGCAGTTTAGCAGCGGTCACTGAAGCTTTCTTT.

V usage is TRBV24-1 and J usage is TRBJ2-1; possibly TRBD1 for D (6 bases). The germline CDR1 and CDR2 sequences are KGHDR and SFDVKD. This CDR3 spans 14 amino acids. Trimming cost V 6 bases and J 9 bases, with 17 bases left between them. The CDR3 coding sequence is TGTGCCACCAGTCCTGGGACAACCCGTGGTGAGCAGTTCTTC. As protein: CATSPGTTRGEQFF.

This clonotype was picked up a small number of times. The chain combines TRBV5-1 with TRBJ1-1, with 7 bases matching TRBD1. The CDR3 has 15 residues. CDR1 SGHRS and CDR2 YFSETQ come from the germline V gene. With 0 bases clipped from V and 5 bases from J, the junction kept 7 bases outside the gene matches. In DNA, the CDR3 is TGCGCCAGCAGCTTGGGCCAGACAGGGCTTACTGAAGCTTTCTTT. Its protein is CASSLGQTGLTEAFF.

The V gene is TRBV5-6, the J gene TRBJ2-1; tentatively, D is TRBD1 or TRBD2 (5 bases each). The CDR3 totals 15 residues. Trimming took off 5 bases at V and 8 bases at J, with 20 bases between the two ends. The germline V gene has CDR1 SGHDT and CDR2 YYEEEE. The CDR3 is CASRLAAGTLDEQFF. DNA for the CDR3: TGTGCCAGCAGACTTGCGGCAGGGACCTTGGATGAGCAGTTCTTC.

Written as DNA, the CDR3 is TGTGCCAGCAGTGTTGATCGTCCAACGCAGTATTTT. The encoded protein is CASSVDRPTQYF. This chain uses TRBV2 with TRBJ2-3, with no clear D. Trimming pared 4 bases from V and 9 bases from J, leaving 11 bases between. Germline CDR1 SNHLY, CDR2 FYNNEI. This CDR3 has 12 residues.

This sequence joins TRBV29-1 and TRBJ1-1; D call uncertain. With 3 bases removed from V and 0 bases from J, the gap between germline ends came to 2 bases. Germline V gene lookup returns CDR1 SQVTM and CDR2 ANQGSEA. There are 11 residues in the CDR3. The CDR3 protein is CSVDMNTEAFF. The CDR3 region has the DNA TGCAGCGTTGATATGAACACTGAAGCTTTCTTT.

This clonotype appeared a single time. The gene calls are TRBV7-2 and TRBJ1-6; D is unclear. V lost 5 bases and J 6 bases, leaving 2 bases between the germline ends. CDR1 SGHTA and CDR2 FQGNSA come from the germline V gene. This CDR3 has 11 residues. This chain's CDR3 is CASSLNSPLHF. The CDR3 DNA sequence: TGTGCCAGCAGCCTTAATTCACCCCTCCACTTT.

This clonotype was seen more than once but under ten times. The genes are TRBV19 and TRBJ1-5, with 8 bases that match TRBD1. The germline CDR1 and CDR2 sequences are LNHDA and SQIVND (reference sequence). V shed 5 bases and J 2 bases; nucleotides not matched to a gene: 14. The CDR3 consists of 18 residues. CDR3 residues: CASSVLVTGDRRNQPQHF. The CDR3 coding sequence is TGTGCCAGTAGTGTCCTCGTGACAGGGGATAGGCGCAATCAGCCCCAGCATTTT.

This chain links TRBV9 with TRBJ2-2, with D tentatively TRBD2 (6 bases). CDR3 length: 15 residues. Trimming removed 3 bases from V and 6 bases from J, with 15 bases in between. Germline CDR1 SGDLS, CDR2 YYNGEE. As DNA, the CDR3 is TGTGCCAGCAGCGGGACCCAACTAGCCCCCGGGGAGCTGTTTTTT. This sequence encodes CASSGTQLAPGELFF.

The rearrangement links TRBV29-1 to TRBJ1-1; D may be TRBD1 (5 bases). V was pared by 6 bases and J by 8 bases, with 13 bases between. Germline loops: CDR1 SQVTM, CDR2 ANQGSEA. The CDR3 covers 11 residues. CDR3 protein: CSVGAAGEAFF. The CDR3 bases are TGCAGCGTCGGGGCGGCAGGGGAAGCTTTCTTT.

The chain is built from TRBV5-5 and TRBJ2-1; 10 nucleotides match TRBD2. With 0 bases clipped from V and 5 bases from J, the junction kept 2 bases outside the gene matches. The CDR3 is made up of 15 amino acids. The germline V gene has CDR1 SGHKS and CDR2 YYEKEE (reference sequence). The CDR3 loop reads CASSLVGLANNEQFF. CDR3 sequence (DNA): TGTGCCAGCAGCTTGGTGGGACTAGCGAACAATGAGCAGTTCTTC.

The CDR3 region is CASSAGPIGYTF. The CDR3 DNA reads TGTGCCAGCAGCGCCGGGCCGATCGGCTACACCTTC. V usage is TRBV5-6 and J usage is TRBJ1-2; no clear D gene. Trimming stripped 4 bases from V and 8 bases from J, with 12 bases between. The germline gives CDR1 SGHDT, CDR2 YYEEEE. The CDR3 runs 12 residues.

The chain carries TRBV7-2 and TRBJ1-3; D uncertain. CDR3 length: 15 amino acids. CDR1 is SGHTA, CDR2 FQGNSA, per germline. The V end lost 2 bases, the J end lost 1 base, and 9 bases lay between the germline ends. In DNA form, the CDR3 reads TGTGCCAGCAGCTTAACCTGTGGGTCTGGAAACACCATATATTTT. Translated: CASSLTCGSGNTIYF.

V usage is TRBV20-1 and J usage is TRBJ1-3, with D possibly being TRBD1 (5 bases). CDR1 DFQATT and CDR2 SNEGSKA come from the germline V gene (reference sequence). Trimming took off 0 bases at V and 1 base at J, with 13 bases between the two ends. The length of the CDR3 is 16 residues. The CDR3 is CSAREAKGPSGNTIYF. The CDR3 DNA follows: TGCAGTGCTAGAGAGGCGAAGGGGCCTTCTGGAAACACCATATATTTT.

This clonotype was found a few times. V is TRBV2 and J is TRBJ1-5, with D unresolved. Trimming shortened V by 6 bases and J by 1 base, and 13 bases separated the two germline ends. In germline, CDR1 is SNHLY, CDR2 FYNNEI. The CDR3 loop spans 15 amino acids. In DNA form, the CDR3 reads TGTGCCAGCAGAAGGCAGATAGGGAGCAATCAGCCCCAGCATTTT. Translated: CASRRQIGSNQPQHF.

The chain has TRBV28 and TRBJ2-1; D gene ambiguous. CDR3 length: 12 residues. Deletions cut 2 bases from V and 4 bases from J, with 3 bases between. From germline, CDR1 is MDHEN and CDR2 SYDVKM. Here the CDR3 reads CASSLGYNEQFF. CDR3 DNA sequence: TGTGCCAGCAGTTTAGGATACAATGAGCAGTTCTTC.